The rows below give T cell receptor beta chains drawn from one sample of a study of blood T cell repertoires in COVID-19. Profiling relied on immunoSEQ multiplex PCR, and the TCRdb table lists in-frame clones only, not all of them. The sample consists of approximately 160,000 clones, about 80% of them appearing once. The sequencing input was peripheral blood. The receptors were gathered from a woman aged 80 or over with acute or convalescent COVID-19. CDR3s include the opening cysteine and the closing phenylalanine or tryptophan. D genes are given only for firm matches. Clone size is shown for a subset of rows, as once, few, many or a class of expanded clone.

j_call d_call v_call clone_size cdr3_aa cdr3_nt
TRBJ2-1 TRBD1 TRBV24-1 NA CATSAPGGSNNEQFF TGTGCCACCAGTGCTCCAGGGGGTTCCAACAATGAGCAGTTCTTC
TRBJ2-1 NA TRBV2 NA CASTPRRGARYNEQFF TGTGCCAGCACTCCGAGACGGGGGGCGCGTTACAATGAGCAGTTCTTC
TRBJ2-7 TRBD2 TRBV7-2 NA CASSDNAPGLAYEQYF TGTGCCAGCAGCGATAACGCCCCGGGACTAGCCTACGAGCAGTACTTC
TRBJ1-4 NA TRBV7-3 NA CASSLTCGATNEKLFF TGTGCCAGCAGCTTAACTTGCGGGGCAACTAATGAAAAACTGTTTTTT
TRBJ2-7 NA TRBV24-1 NA CATSDRANSYEQYF TGTGCCACCAGTGACAGGGCGAACTCCTACGAGCAGTACTTC
TRBJ1-1 NA TRBV11-3 NA CASSLQENTEAFF TGTGCCAGCAGCTTACAGGAGAACACTGAAGCTTTCTTT
TRBJ2-2 TRBD1 TRBV28 NA CASRTGEVGGELFF TGTGCCAGCAGAACAGGGGAAGTAGGCGGGGAGCTGTTTTTT
TRBJ1-6 NA TRBV10-3 NA CAISEPSPGAGSPLHF TGTGCCATCAGTGAGCCCAGTCCCGGCGCAGGTTCACCCCTCCACTTT
TRBJ2-2 NA TRBV27 NA CASGQQGNTGELFF TGTGCCAGCGGACAACAGGGGAACACCGGGGAGCTGTTTTTT
TRBJ1-2 TRBD1 TRBV19 NA CASSYRGHGYTF TGTGCCAGTAGCTACAGGGGACATGGCTACACCTTC
TRBJ2-7 TRBD1 TRBV11-3 NA CASSQQGADYEQYF TGTGCCAGCAGCCAACAGGGGGCGGATTACGAGCAGTACTTC
TRBJ2-2 NA TRBV7-9 NA CASSEGDTGELFF TGTGCCAGCAGCGAAGGAGACACCGGGGAGCTGTTTTTT
TRBJ1-1 NA TRBV19 once CASSIQGNTEAFF TGTGCCAGTAGTATACAGGGGAACACTGAAGCTTTCTTT
TRBJ2-1 NA TRBV24-1 NA CATSDLQTGFSYNEQFF TGTGCCACCAGTGATTTGCAAACAGGGTTCTCCTACAATGAGCAGTTCTTC
TRBJ2-1 NA TRBV20-1 NA CSARGLELQFF TGCAGTGCTAGAGGTTTGGAGTTGCAGTTCTTC
TRBJ2-7 NA TRBV6-5 NA CASSYSRQGQLREQYF TGTGCCAGCAGTTACTCGCGGCAGGGCCAGCTACGGGAGCAGTACTTC
TRBJ1-2 TRBD1 TRBV29-1 once CSVPFGQGYTF TGCAGCGTTCCCTTTGGACAGGGATACACCTTC
TRBJ2-3 TRBD2 TRBV7-3 NA CASSLSAGGLDTQYF TGTGCCAGCAGCCTCTCAGCGGGGGGGCTTGATACGCAGTATTTT
TRBJ2-7 TRBD1 TRBV28 NA CASGDRVSSYEQYF TGTGCCAGCGGAGACAGGGTTTCCTCCTACGAGCAGTACTTC